These 15 T cell receptor beta chains were all obtained from the same sample, sequenced in a study of response to subunit inactivated influenza vaccine. One entry per CDR3 protein results from TCRdb running MiXCR on the RT-PCR reads. There are 450,000 to 600,000 distinct CDR3 sequences in the sample; less than 10% occur only once, and over 10% lies in the top ten. The sample in question was PBMCs from blood, obtained around 25 months after vaccination. The receptor source for this set is a man in his fifties or sixties who received an inactivated influenza vaccine.

This clonotype has at least ten counts. The rearrangement uses TRBV20-1 and TRBJ1-4; D is uncertain. Germline V gene data show CDR1 as DFQATT and CDR2 as SNEGSKA (reference sequence). The V end was cut by 6 bases, the J end by 0 bases, with 11 bases between. The CDR3 totals 14 residues. The CDR3 region is CSARIPSTNEKLFF. The CDR3 DNA sequence: TGCAGTGCCAGGATACCCTCAACTAATGAAAAACTGTTTTTT.

This clonotype came up many times. This chain links TRBV5-6 with TRBJ2-7; 8 bases map to TRBD1. V dropped 3 bases and J dropped 0; count of bases not matched to a gene: 17. Germline-derived CDR1 and CDR2 are SGHDT and YYEEEE. The CDR3 runs to 19 residues. CDR3 region: CASSSSPGGYLTSSYEQYF. The CDR3 DNA is TGTGCCAGCAGCTCTTCGCCAGGGGGCTATCTGACGAGCTCCTACGAGCAGTACTTC.

This clonotype came up many times. The V gene is TRBV5-1, the J gene TRBJ2-1; 9 bases match TRBD2. Germline assignment: CDR1 SGHRS and CDR2 YFSETQ. V lost 2 bases and J lost 7; bases outside the gene matches: 7. The CDR3 is 15 residues long. DNA of the CDR3: TGCGCCAGCAGCTTTTTAGCGGGAGCCCTTAATGAGCAGTTCTTC. The encoded protein is CASSFLAGALNEQFF.

This clonotype was seen only a few times. A read error may account for a junction end that differs from germline. The chain employs TRBV3-1 and TRBJ1-1; maybe TRBD1 (6 bases). The germline gives CDR1 LGHDT, CDR2 YNNKEL (reference sequence). The CDR3 extends over 14 amino acids. The CDR3 spells CASSRTRGNTEALF. The CDR3 bases are TGTGCCAGCAGCCGAACAAGGGGGAACACTGAAGCTCTCTTT.

This clonotype was counted at least ten times. The genes are TRBV15 and TRBJ2-2; D is possibly TRBD2 (6 bases). CDR3 length: 15 amino acids. Trimming stripped 5 bases from V and 0 bases from J, with 10 bases between. The germline gives CDR1 LNHNV, CDR2 YYDKDF (reference sequence). The CDR3 sequence is CATSWREPNTGELFF. Written as DNA, the CDR3 is TGTGCCACCAGCTGGAGGGAACCGAACACCGGGGAGCTGTTTTTT.

This clonotype has a count of ten or more. The gene calls are TRBV24-1 and TRBJ2-5; D remains unclear. The V end was cut by 4 bases, the J end by 5 bases, with 16 bases between. Germline CDR1 is KGHDR and CDR2 is SFDVKD. This CDR3 spans 15 amino acids. CDR3 sequence (DNA): TGTGCCACCAGTGAATATACGGCCAAAGGGGAGACCCAGTACTTC. Its protein product is CATSEYTAKGETQYF.

This clonotype was seen a few times. The chain recombines TRBV2 with TRBJ1-4; D is uncertain. The ends were cut back, 2 bases at V and 8 bases at J, with 9 bases in the middle. Germline V CDR1 and CDR2: SNHLY, FYNNEI. This CDR3 spans 13 amino acids. This CDR3 reads CASSERWMEKLFF. The CDR3 DNA is TGTGCCAGCAGTGAAAGGTGGATGGAAAAACTGTTTTTT. The full variable domain, rest sourced from reference TRBV2 and TRBJ1-4, is EPEVTQTPSHQVTQMGQEVILRCVPISNHLYFYWYRQILGQKVEFLVSFYNNEISEKSEIFDDQFSVERPDGSNFTLKIRSTKLEDSAMYFCASSERWMEKLFFGSGTQLSVL.

This clonotype was seen many times. The chain recombines TRBV15 with TRBJ2-7; 8 bases map to TRBD2. Looked up from germline, CDR1 is LNHNV and CDR2 is YYDKDF (reference sequence). Losses at the gene ends were 1 base for V and 4 bases for J; bases not matched to a gene: 9. The CDR3 loop spans 16 amino acids. The DNA of the CDR3 is TGTGCCACCAGCAGAGGGGGACTAGGAGGATATTACGAGCAGTACTTC. It codes for CATSRGGLGGYYEQYF.

This clonotype appeared a few times. The CDR3 DNA follows: TGTGCCAGCAGTTTCGACGACGGCTTGTATCAGCCCCAGCATTTT. The encoded protein is CASSFDDGLYQPQHF. The chain has TRBV12-3 or TRBV12-4 and TRBJ1-5; D remains ambiguous. The V end lost 3 bases, the J end lost 5 bases, and 14 bases lay between the germline ends. This CDR3 contains 15 residues.

The chain is built from TRBV6-1 and TRBJ2-2, with D unresolved. The CDR3 extends over 11 amino acids. Germline assignment: CDR1 MNHNS and CDR2 SASEGT. V gave up 6 bases and J gave up 10 bases, with 9 bases separating them. In nucleotides, the CDR3 is TGTGCCAGCAGGGACCTCGAGGAGCTGTTTTTT. Translating gives CASRDLEELFF.

The chain joins TRBV11-3 to TRBJ2-3, with D unclear. Germline V gene lookup returns CDR1 SGHNT and CDR2 YENEEA. The CDR3 has 14 amino acids. V dropped 4 bases and J dropped 6 bases, with 14 bases sitting between them. CDR3 DNA: TGTGCCAGCAGCTCCCTGGGTCGACCGGATACGCAGTATTTT. Its translation is CASSSLGRPDTQYF.

This clonotype occurred many times. V gene TRBV6-5 combines with J gene TRBJ2-5, with D perhaps matching TRBD2 (6 bases). This CDR3 has 12 amino acids. The V gene's germline CDR1 is MNHEY and CDR2 SVGAGI. The V and J ends lost 6 bases and 5 bases respectively, with 10 bases between them. CDR3 residues: CASRRAGETQYF. The CDR3 DNA reads TGTGCCAGCAGGAGGGCGGGGGAGACCCAGTACTTC.

This clonotype was counted a few times. The J gene is TRBJ2-7, the V gene TRBV20-1; D not certain. Germline assignment: CDR1 DFQATT and CDR2 SNEGSKA (reference sequence). This CDR3 has 11 residues. The V gene lost 7 bases and the J gene lost 0 bases, with 7 bases spanning the gap. The CDR3 protein is CSGYYSYEQYF. CDR3 DNA sequence: TGCAGTGGGTATTACTCCTACGAGCAGTACTTC.

The sample holds many counts of this clonotype. The rearrangement links TRBV7-9 to TRBJ1-4; 12 bases agree with TRBD1. The CDR3 length is 16 residues. Germline CDR1 reads SEHNR; CDR2 reads FQNEAQ (reference sequence). Losses at the gene ends were 3 bases for V and 7 bases for J; bases not matched to a gene: 6. The chain's CDR3 is CASSFGTGGRGEKLFF. The CDR3 coding sequence is TGTGCCAGCAGCTTCGGGACAGGGGGCAGAGGTGAAAAACTGTTTTTT.

This clonotype was picked up many times. The J gene is TRBJ1-5, the V gene TRBV11-2; the D gene is possibly TRBD1 (5 bases). The CDR3 is 14 amino acids. Germline CDR1 reads SGHAT; CDR2 reads FQNNGV. The V end lost 1 base, the J end lost 7 bases, and 11 bases lay between the germline ends. The CDR3 loop is CASSLGGVGQPQHF. The CDR3 DNA reads TGTGCCAGCAGCTTAGGAGGGGTTGGGCAGCCCCAGCATTTT.